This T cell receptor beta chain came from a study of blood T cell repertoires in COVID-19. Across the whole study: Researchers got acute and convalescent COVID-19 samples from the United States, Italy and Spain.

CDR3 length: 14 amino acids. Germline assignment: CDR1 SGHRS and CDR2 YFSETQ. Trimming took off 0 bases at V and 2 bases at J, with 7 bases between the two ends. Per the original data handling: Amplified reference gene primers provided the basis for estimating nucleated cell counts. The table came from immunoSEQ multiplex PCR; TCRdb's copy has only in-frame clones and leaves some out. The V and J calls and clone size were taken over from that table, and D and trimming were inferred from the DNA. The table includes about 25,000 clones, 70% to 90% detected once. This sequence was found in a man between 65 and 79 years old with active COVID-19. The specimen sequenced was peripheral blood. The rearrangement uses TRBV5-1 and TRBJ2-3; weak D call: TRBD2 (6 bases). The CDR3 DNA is TGCGCCAGCAGCTTGGGGACTAACACAGATACGCAGTATTTT. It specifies CASSLGTNTDTQYF.